The clone carrying this T cell receptor (beta chain) showed up just a few times. Its matching antigen is unknown. This specimen comes from a study of T cell repertoires in cytomegalovirus infection. About the study: Both CMV infection and a matching HLA type were indicated by public TCR beta signatures.

TCRdb called the reads again in MiXCR, with one record for every CDR3 protein. The table records 900,000 to 950,000 distinct CDR3 sequences, 30% to 40% of them present only once. The CDR3 is 16 amino acids. Between the trimmed V and J ends, which lost 5 bases and 5 bases, there was a span of 21 bases. Germline V gene data show CDR1 as MDHEN and CDR2 as SYDVKM. This TCR was recovered from a human donor in good health (CMV status not recorded). Some clones in this sample may be carry-over from other donors' samples. Here the sequenced sample was cultured CD8+ T cells from PBMCs, taken from culture after CMV antigen stimulation. The V and J genes are TRBV28 and TRBJ2-5; maybe TRBD2 (5 bases). The CDR3 DNA sequence: TGTGCCAGCAGTGATAGGGAGTTGGAGATTTGGGAGACCCAGTACTTC. Amino acids: CASSDRELEIWETQYF.